The TCR beta chain under discussion was sequenced for a study of shared clonotypes between healthy human individuals. The CDR3 sequence is 14 residues long. Germline-derived CDR1 and CDR2 are GTSNPN and SVGIG (reference sequence). V shed 4 bases and J 7 bases; nucleotides not matched to a gene: 7. The assay was immunoSEQ multiplex PCR, and TCRdb's table has in-frame clones only and misses some. Among roughly 1,500,000 clones, 98% were seen once, and the ten largest hold roughly 0.36%. The sequenced sample was naive CD4+ T cells sorted from blood. This sample's subset: CD45RA+ positively selected. This rearrangement joins TRBV30 to TRBJ2-2; 9 bases align to TRBD2. The sequence derives from a man under 40 in good health. CDR3 nucleotide sequence: TGTGCCTGGACCATGACTAGCGGAAGCGGGGAGCTGTTTTTT. Translation gives CAWTMTSGSGELFF.